This T cell receptor (beta chain) comes out of a study of identifying expanded T cells in peripheral blood. Overall study findings and caveats: Technical replicates showed around 1.2 changed clones; roughly two weeks around 15; four weeks 19. Clone count variance between roughly 2-week samples rose with total template count.

Collection occurred without any documented infections or immune events in donors. Germline V gene data show CDR1 as SGDLS and CDR2 as YYNGEE. Unmatched junction bases numbered 5, after V lost 2 bases and J lost 2 bases. The CDR3 extends over 16 amino acids. About this clone: Antigen unknown.

Sequencing used immunoSEQ multiplex PCR; TCRdb keeps in-frame clones, though not all of them. The sample comprises about 90,000 clones, roughly 87% of which are singletons, and approximately 5% rests with the top ten. Material: blood. The rearrangement joins TRBV9 to TRBJ2-2, with TRBD2 identical over 8 bases. The origin of this receptor is a person between 18 and 75 years old in good health. The CDR3 coding sequence is TGTGCCAGCAGCGTTCTTGGGACTAGTAACACCGGGGAGCTGTTTTTT. It is translated as CASSVLGTSNTGELFF.